These T cell receptor beta chains were read from a single sample in a study of T cell clones after liver transplantation. Assay used: immunoSEQ multiplex PCR; TCRdb lists only in-frame clones, some missing. The sample has about 33,000 clones; over 85% are singletons. This sample comprised CD8+ T cells from blood, obtained 12 months after liver transplant. The receptors originated from a human patient who received a liver transplant. Some T cells may have originated in the graft donor. CDR3s include the opening cysteine and the closing phenylalanine or tryptophan. Fields, in order: V gene, J gene, CDR3 protein.

TRBV15	TRBJ2-5	CATSRVGGGRETQYF
TRBV27	TRBJ2-1	CASSLEGGSILSYNEQFF
TRBV4-3	TRBJ2-7	CASSWRDGTYEQYF
TRBV5-4	TRBJ2-6	CASSLRDKKANVLTF
TRBV7-9	TRBJ1-2	CASSPPGYSGYTF
TRBV7-2	TRBJ2-7	CASSLRSSGVSYEQYF
TRBV30	TRBJ2-1	CAWGPLPEEQFF
TRBV9	TRBJ2-7	CASSVGALAGGYEQYF
TRBV7-9	TRBJ2-1	CASSLASGRANEQFF
TRBV9	TRBJ2-1	CASSVGGMSYNEQFF
TRBV6-6	TRBJ1-2	CASTQGQGGNYGYTF
TRBV5-1	TRBJ2-4	CASSLGETKAKNIQYF
TRBV11-3	TRBJ1-2	CASSSETGGGYTF
TRBV12-5	TRBJ2-1	CASGIDPGTSGSSYNEQFF